This T cell receptor (beta chain) was sequenced in a study of regulatory T cells in long-lasting Graves disease. Study-level findings and limits: Favored usage of TRBV28, TRBJ1-2 and TRBJ2-5 was recorded in persistent disease.

CDR3 length: 13 residues. The germline CDR1 and CDR2 sequences are MDHEN and SYDVKM. The V and J ends lost 11 bases and 7 bases respectively, with 15 bases between them. As for this clonotype: Its antigen is currently unknown.

Time point here: newly diagnosed GD, antithyroid drugs for less than 3 months. The authors made the TCR library using RNA they extracted from PBMCs. According to the study, TCR beta libraries were built with iRepertoire HTBI primers and CDR3-region Arm-PCR. TCRdb fed the multiplex PCR reads into MiXCR, producing one record per CDR3 protein. The table lists some 410,000 distinct CDR3 sequences, less than 20% of them singletons, with about 10% in the top ten. The data also belong to a second study, concerning T cells in Graves' hyperthyroidism and ophthalmopathy.

The specimen comprised peripheral blood mononuclear cells (PBMCs), sampled at new diagnosis, from a patient treated with antithyroid drugs. The chain couples TRBV28 to TRBJ1-6; unclear D gene. The TCR comes from a woman in her thirties with Graves disease. The CDR3 DNA reads TGTGCCGTAAAACGACGACTCAATTCACCCCTCCACTTT. This sequence encodes CAVKRRLNSPLHF.